This T cell receptor beta chain originates from a study of shared clonotypes between healthy human individuals (TCRdb year 2020). For the study in its entirety: A few men and two women, aged 18 to 49 years, made up the cohort. For each donor, CD4 naive and CD4 memory were each given three plates, CD8 naive was given two plates, and CD8 memory was given one plate. Blood TCR repertoires of a handful of healthy adults were deeply sequenced to estimate repertoire size and the extent of clonotype sharing between individuals. To increase sequencing depth and limit assay-specific biases, different laboratories used diverse techniques to prepare libraries and sequence TCR repertoires. Per donor, leukapheresis produced somewhere between about 0.94 and 9 billion PBMCs.

Comments on this clone: Its target antigen remains unknown. Relative to the germline gene, one junction end is altered; a read error may explain this.

What the authors observed across the whole study: Around 5% of naive CD4, 3.5% of naive CD8, approximately 2.2% of memory CD4, and 0.4% of memory CD8 clonotypes were shared across several donors. Only blood was sampled, and tissue TCR repertoires likely differ from those in blood. The genetic and exposure-history diversity represented was limited by the small number of donors. Compared with non-shared clonotypes, clonotypes shared by all four sorted-subset donors had higher generation probabilities. Rarefaction of sorted-subset datasets indicated incomplete sequencing despite the large sequencing depth. Naive subsets generally had larger estimated clonotype richness than memory subsets. Based on pairwise subsampling, the degree of clonotype sharing among donors was expected to be affected by sequencing depth.

Using the deep immunoSEQ assay, multiplex PCR amplified TCR CDR3 regions from genomic DNA. Extracted genomic DNA from each cell subset was spread evenly across all wells of several immunoSEQ 96-well plates, with each plate serving as a replicate. For sorted subsets, 200 to 250 ng of genomic DNA, equivalent to around 30,000 T cell genomes, went into each replicate PCR. Purified libraries were quantified with a Qubit 3.0 fluorometer, sized on a Bioanalyzer 2100, and re-quantified with the KAPA Library Quantification kit. Every immunoSEQ 96-well plate was sequenced on a separate single-read 150-cycle Illumina NextSeq 550 flow cell. Concerning the study's data processing: The immunoSEQ output contained only junctional sequences without quality scores, so filtering could not match that applied to full-length reads. To assign V/J genes and CDR3, sequences were annotated against IMGT germline references using PyIR, a Python wrapper for IgBLAST v1.9. Any read was removed if the V/J assignment was weak (E-value above 1e-6), the CDR3 was missing, or the read contained stop codons, out-of-frame junctions, or ambiguous translated residues. V3J clonotypes were defined as sequences sharing the same inferred V gene, J gene, and CDR3 amino acid sequence. The percentage overlap between two repertoires was calculated by dividing the number of shared unique clonotypes by the size of the smaller repertoire. Three approaches were used to assess repertoire richness: RTK rarefaction, the Chao1 estimator, and Recon v2.1 estimates of unobserved clonotypes. Generation probabilities were computed with OLGA for all TCRbeta clonotypes obtained by the gDNA method from a few donors. Held by TCRdb, this immuneACCESS table contains in-frame sequences only and omits some clones. Under half of the omission traces to an unresolved V gene where checked; the cause of the rest is unknown. That table gives V, J and clone size, and the DNA gave D and trimming. The sample has more than 500,000 clones on record, approximately 95% of them singletons. Around 0.11% of the sample is taken by the ten largest.

CD8 naive samples consisted of CD45RO-negative cells that were positively selected for CCR7, yielding a CD45RA+CCR7+ population without TemRA cells. Donors were healthy HIV-negative adults with no recently reported acute infections or vaccinations. Only Caucasian adults living in Nashville, Tennessee, USA were represented among the donors. After blood collection by leukapheresis, PBMCs were isolated using Ficoll-Histopaque density gradient centrifugation and then cryopreserved in the vapor phase of liquid nitrogen. Purity and quantity of every magnetically sorted T cell population were checked by analytical flow cytometry. From each sorted fraction, genomic DNA was isolated and quantified by UV absorbance on a Nanodrop 2000c. The sequence came from a woman in her twenties or thirties in good health. Sequencing used naive CD8+ T cells sorted from blood. The sample's cell subset or site label is to be understood as: CD45RA+CCR7+.

Read as DNA, the sequence is TGTGCCAGCAGACCCGGGACCCGGAACGCTGAAGCTTTCTTT. It encodes CASRPGTRNAEAFF. The rearranged chain carries TRBV27 and TRBJ1-1, with a weak D call of TRBD1 (5 bases match). From the cysteine through the phenylalanine, the CDR3 covers 14 amino acids. The sequence is cut down to CDR3 DNA, 42 bases in frame from base 1. CDR1 and CDR2 were assigned from the germline V gene (reference sequence) as MNHEY and SMNVEV.